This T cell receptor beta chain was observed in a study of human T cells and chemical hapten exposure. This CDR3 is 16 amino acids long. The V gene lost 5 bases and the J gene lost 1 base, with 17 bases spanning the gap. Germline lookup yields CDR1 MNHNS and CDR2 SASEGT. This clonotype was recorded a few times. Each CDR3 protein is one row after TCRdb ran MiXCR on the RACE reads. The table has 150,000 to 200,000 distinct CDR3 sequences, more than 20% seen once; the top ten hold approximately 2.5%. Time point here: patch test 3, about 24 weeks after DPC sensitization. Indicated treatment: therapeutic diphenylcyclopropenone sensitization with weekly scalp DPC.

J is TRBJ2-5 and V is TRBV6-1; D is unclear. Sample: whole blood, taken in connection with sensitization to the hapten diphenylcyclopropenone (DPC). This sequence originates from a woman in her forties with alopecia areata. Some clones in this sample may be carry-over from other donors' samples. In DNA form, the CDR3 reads TGTGCCAGCAGTTTAGCCCAGGCCAGCCTCCAAGAGACCCAGTACTTC. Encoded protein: CASSLAQASLQETQYF.